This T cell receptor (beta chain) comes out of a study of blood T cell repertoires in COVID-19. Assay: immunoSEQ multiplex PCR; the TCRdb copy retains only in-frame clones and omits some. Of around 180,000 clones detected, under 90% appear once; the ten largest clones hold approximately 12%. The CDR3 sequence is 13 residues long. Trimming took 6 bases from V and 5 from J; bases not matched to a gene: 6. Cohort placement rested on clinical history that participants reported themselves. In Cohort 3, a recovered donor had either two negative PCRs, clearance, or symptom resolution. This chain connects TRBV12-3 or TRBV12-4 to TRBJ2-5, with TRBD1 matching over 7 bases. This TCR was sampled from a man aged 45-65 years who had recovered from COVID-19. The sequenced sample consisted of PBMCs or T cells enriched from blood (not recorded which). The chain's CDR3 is CASRSRGKETQYF. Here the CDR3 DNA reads TGTGCCAGCAGAAGCAGGGGGAAGGAGACCCAGTACTTC.